This is a list of T cell receptor beta chains from one sample in a study of beta chain features in type 1 diabetes. The assay was immunoSEQ multiplex PCR, and TCRdb's table has in-frame clones only and misses some. The sample contains 330,000 or so clones, approximately 12% of which appear only once. The specimen was naive CD4+ T cells from blood. The source of these receptors is a woman aged 18-29 years with type 1 diabetes. Each CDR3 is given with its conserved first and last residue. The D gene is left open where the match is weak. Some rows have no size entry. The others give once, few or many, or a class for an expanded clone.

TRBD1	few	TRBV29-1	TRBJ2-3	CSATIGQATDTQYF	TGCAGCGCCACCATTGGACAGGCCACAGATACGCAGTATTTT
-	few	TRBV7-3	TRBJ2-3	CASSWGGTDTQYF	TGTGCCAGCAGTTGGGGGGGCACAGATACGCAGTATTTT
TRBD2	few	TRBV4-3	TRBJ2-3	CASSQGTSHFTDTQYF	TGCGCCAGCAGCCAAGGGACTAGCCATTTCACAGATACGCAGTATTTT
-	few	TRBV29-1	TRBJ2-7	CSVVAATYEQYF	TGCAGCGTTGTAGCGGCTACCTACGAGCAGTACTTC
-	few	TRBV30	TRBJ2-2	CAWSRLLPPNTGELFF	TGTGCCTGGAGCCGACTTCTACCGCCGAACACCGGGGAGCTGTTTTTT
TRBD1	-	TRBV30	TRBJ2-7	CASYKRGQGLGEQYF	TGTGCCTCATATAAGAGGGGACAGGGGCTGGGCGAGCAGTACTTC
-	few	TRBV6-6	TRBJ2-7	CASSPVLLSDEQYF	TGTGCCAGCAGTCCCGTTCTGTTGAGCGACGAGCAGTACTTC
-	-	TRBV5-4	TRBJ2-7	CASSWGQGEQYF	TGTGCCAGCAGCTGGGGTCAGGGTGAGCAGTACTTC
TRBD2	few	TRBV18	TRBJ2-5	CASSPTAGEETQYF	TGTGCCAGCTCACCCACAGCGGGAGAGGAGACCCAGTACTTC
-	few	TRBV30	TRBJ1-4	CAWTPRRGGEKLFF	TGTGCCTGGACACCGAGGCGGGGAGGTGAAAAACTGTTTTTT
-	few	TRBV28	TRBJ2-1	CASIELDEQFF	TGTGCCAGCATAGAATTGGATGAGCAGTTCTTC
TRBD1	-	TRBV5-1	TRBJ2-3	CASSLGTGDRTDTQYF	TGCGCCAGCAGCTTGGGAACAGGGGACCGCACAGATACGCAGTATTTT
-	-	TRBV5-4	TRBJ2-3	CASSPRQGSTDTQYF	TGTGCCAGCAGCCCGCGGCAGGGATCAACAGATACGCAGTATTTT
-	few	TRBV6-5	TRBJ2-7	CASSYVGGGYEQYF	TGTGCCAGCAGTTACGTAGGGGGGGGCTACGAGCAGTACTTC
TRBD2	-	TRBV14	TRBJ2-2	CASSQLAGTNTGELFF	TGTGCCAGCAGCCAACTAGCGGGAACGAACACCGGGGAGCTGTTTTTT
TRBD1	few	TRBV29-1	TRBJ1-2	CSAARGTDYGYTF	TGCAGCGCCGCCCGGGGGACAGACTATGGCTACACCTTC
-	-	TRBV11-2	TRBJ1-6	CASSLARRVDSPLHF	TGTGCCAGCAGCTTAGCTAGGAGGGTTGATTCACCCCTCCACTTT
-	-	TRBV28	TRBJ1-1	CASSSHRLGTEAFF	TGTGCCAGCAGTTCGCACAGGTTGGGGACTGAAGCTTTCTTT
-	few	TRBV7-3	TRBJ2-3	CASSPQGGTDTQYF	TGTGCCAGCAGCCCTCAGGGCGGCACAGATACGCAGTATTTT
TRBD2	few	TRBV19	TRBJ2-1	CASSMGLAGVNEQFF	TGTGCCAGTAGTATGGGACTAGCGGGCGTCAATGAGCAGTTCTTC
TRBD2	few	TRBV7-9	TRBJ2-7	CASSSGGLAGGEQYF	TGTGCCAGCAGCTCGGGGGGACTAGCGGGAGGCGAGCAGTACTTC
TRBD2	-	TRBV11-2	TRBJ2-7	CASDPGLGLYEQYF	TGTGCCAGCGACCCGGGACTAGGGCTCTACGAGCAGTACTTC